The 26 T cell receptor beta chains below were found in one sample sequenced in a study of identical twins. TCRdb redid the calling of the 5' RACE reads with MiXCR, one entry per CDR3 protein. The table includes about 390,000 distinct CDR3 sequences, 9% detected once. Sequencing input: naive T cells sorted from blood. Every receptor here comes from a woman between 45 and 60 years old in good health.

This clonotype was seen at least ten times. The gene calls are TRBV2 and TRBJ1-2, with 7 positions matching TRBD1. The CDR3 has 13 residues. Trimming removed 5 bases from V and 5 bases from J; junction bases left unmatched: 5. The V gene's germline CDR1 is SNHLY and CDR2 FYNNEI. As DNA, the CDR3 is TGTGCCAGCAGTCCTGGGACAGCTTATGGCTACACCTTC. Amino acids: CASSPGTAYGYTF.

Only a few counts were recorded for this clonotype. The rearrangement joins TRBV30 to TRBJ2-7; perhaps TRBD2 as D (6 bases). In germline, CDR1 is GTSNPN, CDR2 SVGIG (reference sequence). The CDR3 is 14 amino acids. The V end was cut by 2 bases, the J end by 0 bases, with 11 bases between. CDR3 in DNA: TGTGCCTGGAGTTGGCGGGGCCTCTCCTACGAGCAGTACTTC. Translation: CAWSWRGLSYEQYF.

This clonotype was seen at least ten times. CDR3 residues: CSAEAGPYNEQFF. CDR3 in DNA: TGCAGTGCCGAAGCGGGGCCCTACAATGAGCAGTTCTTC. The chain combines TRBV20-1 with TRBJ2-1; 7 bases agree with TRBD2. The CDR3 has 13 residues. Trimming at V came to 6 bases and at J to 2 bases, leaving 4 bases not matched to a gene. The germline V gene has CDR1 DFQATT and CDR2 SNEGSKA (reference sequence).

This clonotype has just a few counts. The chain employs TRBV12-3 or TRBV12-4 and TRBJ1-2; a possible D gene is TRBD1 (5 bases). The germline V and J ends were trimmed by 11 bases and 7 bases, with 17 bases remaining between them. The CDR3 is 12 residues long. CDR3 coding DNA: TGTGCCGCGGGACGGCAGAGGGCTGGCTACACCTTC. It is translated as CAAGRQRAGYTF.

In this sample, this clonotype turned up a few times. The chain combines TRBV7-9 with TRBJ2-2; D gene ambiguous. The CDR3 totals 11 residues. The ends were cut back, 7 bases at V and 5 bases at J, with 5 bases in the middle. CDR1 is SEHNR, CDR2 FQNEAQ, per germline (reference sequence). CDR3 sequence reads: CASKETGELFF. CDR3 in DNA: TGTGCCAGCAAGGAGACCGGGGAGCTGTTTTTT.

This clonotype was observed at least ten times. The V call is TRBV5-1, the J call TRBJ2-3, with 14 bases fitting TRBD2. This CDR3 has 17 residues. J lost 6 bases, V lost 4 bases, and 10 bases had no gene match. CDR1 and CDR2 from the germline V gene are SGHRS and YFSETQ. The DNA for the CDR3 is TGCGCCAGCAGCCTAACGACTAGCGGGAGGGTCTTCGATACGCAGTATTTT. This gives the protein CASSLTTSGRVFDTQYF. Full variable domain (outside the CDR3, taken from reference TRBV5-1 and TRBJ2-3): KAGVTQTPRYLIKTRGQQVTLSCSPISGHRSVSWYQQTPGQGLQFLFEYFSETQRNKGNFPGRFSGRQFSNSRSEMNVSTLELGDSALYLCASSLTTSGRVFDTQYFGPGTRLTVL.

This clonotype came up a few times. This CDR3 reads CASNSIGQPQHF. The CDR3 bases are TGTGCCAGCAACTCAATAGGGCAGCCCCAGCATTTT. The rearrangement links TRBV5-6 to TRBJ1-5, with D unresolved. V was shortened by 6 bases and J by 7 bases, with 11 bases between the two germline ends. This CDR3 is 12 amino acids long. Germline assignment: CDR1 SGHDT and CDR2 YYEEEE.

Only a few counts were recorded for this clonotype. This rearrangement joins TRBV5-1 to TRBJ2-1; 11 bases are a match to TRBD2. Germline values: CDR1 SGHRS, CDR2 YFSETQ. The CDR3 length is 14 residues. Trimming cost V 2 bases and J 8 bases; bases outside gene matches: 3. In DNA, the CDR3 is TGCGCCAGCAGCTTTAGCGGGAGGGCCGATGAGCAGTTCTTC. Translated: CASSFSGRADEQFF.

The sample holds a few counts of this clonotype. This chain's CDR3 is CASSQTELNNEQFF. CDR3 bases: TGTGCCAGCAGTCAGACAGAACTAAACAATGAGCAGTTCTTC. The chain couples TRBV2 to TRBJ2-1, with D perhaps matching TRBD1 (5 bases). CDR1 and CDR2 (germline): SNHLY, FYNNEI. The CDR3 loop spans 14 amino acids. Trimming shortened V by 5 bases and J by 5 bases, and 13 bases separated the two germline ends.

The DNA for the CDR3 is TGTGCCACCAGCGATGACAGGGGGGCCTACGAGCAGTACGTC. Translated: CATSDDRGAYEQYV. This rearrangement joins TRBV15 to TRBJ2-7; 9 bases are a match to TRBD1. Per the germline V gene, CDR1 is LNHNV and CDR2 is YYDKDF (reference sequence). Trimming at V came to 5 bases and at J to 2 bases, leaving 4 bases not matched to a gene. The CDR3 is made up of 14 amino acids.

In this sample, this clonotype turned up a few times. V gene TRBV6-6 combines with J gene TRBJ2-5, with a weak D call TRBD2 (5 bases). Germline CDR1 is MNHNY and CDR2 is SVGAGI (reference sequence). This CDR3 is built from 14 residues. V was trimmed by 2 bases and J by 2 bases, leaving 9 bases between them. The CDR3 sequence is CASSYRGQQETQYF. As DNA, the CDR3 is TGTGCCAGCAGTTACCGAGGGCAGCAAGAGACCCAGTACTTC.

This clonotype was counted only a few times. V is TRBV29-1 and J is TRBJ2-7; 10 nucleotides align to TRBD2. The J segment lost 0 bases and the V segment lost 7 bases, leaving 6 bases of the junction unmatched. The CDR3 is made up of 14 amino acids. Germline V lookup: CDR1 SQVTM, CDR2 ANQGSEA. This chain's CDR3 is CSGVAGGLSYEQYF. The CDR3, as DNA: TGCAGCGGCGTAGCGGGAGGTCTCTCCTACGAGCAGTACTTC.

V and J are TRBV12-3 or TRBV12-4 and TRBJ2-1, with 9 bases matching TRBD1. V lost 6 bases and J lost 6; bases outside the gene matches: 12. This CDR3 comprises 16 residues. The CDR3 sequence: CASRNARGTGPNEQFF. CDR3 sequence (DNA): TGTGCCAGCAGAAACGCCAGAGGGACAGGGCCCAATGAGCAGTTCTTC.

The table lists this clonotype with a count of one. The genes are TRBV7-6 and TRBJ2-1, with 8 bases aligning to TRBD1. Trimming at V came to 5 bases and at J to 9 bases, leaving 9 bases not matched to a gene. The CDR3 consists of 14 residues. CDR1 is SGHVS and CDR2 is FNYEAQ in the germline V gene. Here the CDR3 DNA reads TGTGCCAGCAGCCGGGACAGGTTTGACGGTGAGCAGTTCTTC. Translating it yields CASSRDRFDGEQFF.

In this sample, this clonotype turned up a few times. The chain combines TRBV7-9 with TRBJ2-7; no firm D call. CDR1 is SEHNR, CDR2 FQNEAQ, per germline (reference sequence). The CDR3 is 13 amino acids. Trimming removed 5 bases from V and 4 bases from J, with 12 bases in between. The DNA for the CDR3 is TGTGCCAGCAGCGACACAGCGACGTACGAGCAGTACGTC. Its translation: CASSDTATYEQYV.

Comments on this clonotype: At one end, the junction sequence differs from germline, possibly due to a read error. V and J are TRBV6-6 and TRBJ2-2, with D perhaps TRBD1 or TRBD2 (5 bases each). The germline V gene encodes CDR1 MNHNY and CDR2 SVGAGI (reference sequence). This CDR3 region has 14 residues. This chain's CDR3 is CATNRDPSIGDLFF. The CDR3 DNA follows: TGTGCCACCAACCGGGACCCATCGATCGGGGACCTGTTTTTT.

The chain couples TRBV11-2 to TRBJ2-2, with D uncertain. The CDR3 is 14 amino acids. V shed 0 bases and J shed 4 bases, with 6 bases lying between them. From germline, CDR1 is SGHAT and CDR2 FQNNGV. CDR3 loop: CASSLDGVTGELFF. DNA for the CDR3: TGTGCCAGCAGCTTAGATGGTGTCACCGGGGAGCTGTTTTTT.

This clonotype was seen a few times. The chain employs TRBV6-1 and TRBJ2-3; D is undetermined. This CDR3 has 14 amino acids. V lost 4 bases and J 5 bases, leaving 13 bases between the germline ends. Germline assignment: CDR1 MNHNS and CDR2 SASEGT. The CDR3 DNA sequence: TGTGCCAGCAGTGCCGGCGCTACCGTAGATACGCAGTATTTT. Encoded protein: CASSAGATVDTQYF.

This clonotype was detected only a few times. The chain links TRBV5-1 to TRBJ2-4; 12 bases line up with TRBD1. Germline V gene sequence: CDR1 SGHRS, CDR2 YFSETQ. V trimming: 4 bases; J trimming: 6 bases; junction bases outside the gene matches: 8. The CDR3 has 16 residues. The CDR3 DNA reads TGCGCCAGCAGCCGAGGGGGACAGGGGGCCTTAAACATTCAGTACTTC. This codes for CASSRGGQGALNIQYF.

Here the CDR3 reads CASRLTAEANEQFF. The CDR3 DNA reads as TGTGCCAGCAGACTCACTGCGGAGGCCAATGAGCAGTTCTTC. This chain connects TRBV12-3 or TRBV12-4 to TRBJ2-1, with D maybe TRBD2 (5 bases). This CDR3 contains 14 residues. Deletions cut 6 bases from V and 6 bases from J, with 15 bases between.

This rearrangement joins TRBV29-1 to TRBJ2-1; 14 bases map to TRBD2. With V trimmed by 7 bases and J by 9 bases, 11 bases remained unmatched. Germline CDR1 reads SQVTM; CDR2 reads ANQGSEA. The CDR3 is 15 residues long. The CDR3, as DNA: TGCAGCGCCAGGGAGGGACTAGCGGGAGTGGGTGAGCAGTTCTTC. Protein: CSAREGLAGVGEQFF.

There are many counts of this clonotype. This sequence joins TRBV27 and TRBJ2-2; D possibly corresponds to TRBD1 (6 bases). Germline V gives CDR1 MNHEY, CDR2 SMNVEV (reference sequence). This CDR3 is built from 14 residues. V was cut by 6 bases and J by 4 bases, with 12 bases left in between. The CDR3 nucleotides read TGTGCCAGCAGGGGGGCAGGCTCCACCGGGGAGCTGTTTTTT. Encoded protein: CASRGAGSTGELFF.

In this sample, this clonotype turned up a few times. J is TRBJ2-7 and V is TRBV2; 15 bases line up with TRBD2. Germline V gene data show CDR1 as SNHLY and CDR2 as FYNNEI. The length of the CDR3 is 16 residues. With V trimmed by 3 bases and J by 5 bases, 5 bases remained unmatched. CDR3: CASSEGLAGGDHEQYV. The CDR3 DNA reads TGTGCCAGCAGTGAGGGACTAGCGGGAGGAGACCACGAGCAGTACGTC.

On this clonotype: A much bigger clone sits one base away, suggesting this may be a read error. No conserved phenylalanine or tryptophan ends this CDR3, so it is likely a read error. The V and J genes are TRBV27 and TRBJ2-3, with 8 bases matching TRBD1. Trimming took 7 bases from V and 3 from J; bases not matched to a gene: 9. Germline V CDR1 and CDR2: MNHEY, SMNVEV (reference sequence). The CDR3 has 15 amino acids. DNA for the CDR3: TGTGCCAGCACCGAATTAGGACAGGGAACAGATACGCAGTATCTT. Its protein is CASTELGQGTDTQYL.

This chain links TRBV11-2 with TRBJ2-1; 9 nucleotides align to TRBD2. From germline, CDR1 is SGHAT and CDR2 FQNNGV. Trimming cost V 3 bases and J 1 base; bases outside gene matches: 4. The CDR3 runs 16 residues. CDR3 sequence: CASSFPREGSYNEQFF. CDR3 DNA: TGTGCCAGCAGCTTTCCGCGGGAGGGATCCTACAATGAGCAGTTCTTC. Drawing the rest from reference TRBV11-2 and TRBJ2-1, the complete variable domain is EAGVAQSPRYKIIEKRQSVAFWCNPISGHATLYWYQQILGQGPKLLIQFQNNGVVDDSQLPKDRFSAERLKGVDSTLKIQPAKLEDSAVYLCASSFPREGSYNEQFFGPGTRLTVL.

The table lists this clonotype with a few counts. The chain uses TRBV4-1 and TRBJ2-7; D not certain. CDR1 and CDR2 (germline): MGHRA, YSYEKL. This CDR3 is built from 15 residues. Trimming removed 0 bases at V and 4 bases at J, with 13 bases between. In DNA form, the CDR3 reads TGCGCCAGCAGCCAAGATCCAACCGAAATGTACGAGCAGTACTTC. Protein product: CASSQDPTEMYEQYF.